The count of the clone carrying this T cell receptor beta chain is one. The antigen remains unidentified. V shed 3 bases and J 1 base; nucleotides not matched to a gene: 1. This CDR3 has 14 amino acids. Per germline, CDR1 SGDLS and CDR2 YYNGEE. The data are from a study of cytomegalovirus exposure and HLA in healthy donors. Study-level findings and limits: In vitro assays verified that a few CMV-associated chains recognized CMV antigens specifically.

Repertoires were generated with immunoSEQ multiplex PCR, while TCRdb's copy carries only in-frame clones and drops some. Of over 110,000 clones listed, about 88% are singletons. This rearrangement joins TRBV9 to TRBJ2-1; 7 bases map to TRBD1. The sequenced sample was PBMCs. The sequence derives from a man between 18 and 29 years old in good health and CMV-seropositive. CDR3 sequence (DNA): TGTGCCAGCAGCGAACAGGGGTCCTACAATGAGCAGTTCTTC. This sequence encodes CASSEQGSYNEQFF.